One TCR beta chain is described in this entry. Its target is not known. The data derive from a study of response to subunit inactivated influenza vaccine. Study-wide points: Authors suggested that a seasonal influenza vaccination recruits few new T cells each time.

One entry per CDR3 protein results from TCRdb running MiXCR on the RT-PCR reads. The table shows 800,000 to 1,000,000 distinct CDR3 sequences, with about 20% occurring only once. CDR3 size: 15 residues. V lost 0 bases to trimming and J lost 5 bases, with 13 bases between them. The germline CDR1 and CDR2 sequences are DFQATT and SNEGSKA (reference sequence). Sequenced here: PBMCs from blood, sampled approximately 5 days after vaccination. This sequence joins TRBV20-1 and TRBJ2-2, with D maybe TRBD1 (5 bases). The receptor was isolated from a middle-aged man who received an inactivated influenza vaccine. CDR3 coding DNA: TGCAGTGCTAGAGAAGGGGCCGGTTTGACCGGGGAGCTGTTTTTT. Translated: CSAREGAGLTGELFF.